Given below is one T cell receptor (beta chain) in context. What it recognizes is unknown. Just one base apart from a much larger clone, this may be a read error. The CDR3 carries no conserved terminal phenylalanine or tryptophan, so it likely arises from a read error. TCRdb re-analysed the multiplex PCR reads in MiXCR, keeping a single row per CDR3 protein. This table has approximately 120,000 distinct CDR3 sequences, less than 25% appearing once. This sample is part of a study of breast tumors, draining lymph nodes, adjacent tissues. V lost 5 bases and J 4 bases, leaving 20 bases between the germline ends. The CDR3 consists of 16 residues. Germline lookup yields CDR1 LNHNV and CDR2 YYDKDF (reference sequence). Breast cancer patients provided tissue from their axillary draining lymph nodes. Whole-study results and caveats: Tumor TCR diversity was below lymph nodes but above nontumor tissue. That most tumor T cells come from lymph nodes remained unproven. Findings are consistent with lymph node origin and intratumoral expansion of most tumor T cells. Luminal-like breast cancer showed significantly higher tumor–nontumor repertoire similarity than basal-like.

Sequencing input: axillary lymph node tissue. This clonotype was sampled from a female donor with breast cancer. Some clones in this sample may be carry-over from other donors' samples. This chain joins TRBV15 and TRBJ1-2; D unresolved. The CDR3 reads CATSPPPAGSTYGYTL. The CDR3 nucleotides read TGTGCCACCAGCCCCCCCCCCGCGGGGTCCACCTATGGCTACACCCTC.